This T cell receptor beta chain is drawn from a study of identical twins. This clonotype has just a few counts. Its antigen is still unknown. Trimming pared 7 bases from V and 3 bases from J, leaving 11 bases between. Germline-derived CDR1 and CDR2 are ENHRY and SYGVKD. CDR3 length: 13 residues. One entry per CDR3 protein, called by TCRdb with MiXCR from the 5' RACE reads. Among some 560,000 distinct CDR3 sequences, approximately 10% were seen once, and the ten largest hold 3%. Overall study results and limits: Conclusions were drawn cross-sectionally by statistical analysis, without following the same donors.

These sequences were also reported in another study, on yellow fever vaccine responses in identical twins. From that paper: Twins' vaccine T cell response reportedly gave the appearance of partial convergence and partial personalization.

The material sequenced was PBMCs. V and J are TRBV10-3 and TRBJ2-3, with unresolved D. The TCR sequence derives from a woman aged 18-35 years in good health. The CDR3 region is CAITQTETDTQYF. CDR3 bases: TGTGCCATCACCCAAACAGAGACAGATACGCAGTATTTT.